This entry describes one T cell receptor beta chain. After template switching added a universal primer site, the resulting cDNA carried unique molecular identifiers. TCRdb re-called the 5' RACE reads with MiXCR, one entry per CDR3 protein. Among about 530,000 distinct CDR3 sequences, approximately 20% were seen once, and the ten largest hold 0.48%. The record originates from a study of identical twins. V dropped 2 bases and J dropped 2; count of bases not matched to a gene: 11. The CDR3 sequence is 16 residues long. CDR1 is DFQATT and CDR2 is SNEGSKA in the germline V gene (reference sequence). These data were also reused for a study on yellow fever vaccine responses in identical twins. That investigation notes: Reported findings indicate that twins' vaccine T cell responses seemed partially convergent, partially personalized.

The receptor was isolated from a woman in her late teens or twenties in good health. Sequencing was performed on CD4+ T cells sorted from blood. The chain links TRBV20-1 to TRBJ2-5; 7 bases map to TRBD1. Here the CDR3 DNA reads TGCAGTGCTAGACGCCAGGGGGTATTACTTCAAGAGACCCAGTACTTC. This sequence encodes CSARRQGVLLQETQYF.